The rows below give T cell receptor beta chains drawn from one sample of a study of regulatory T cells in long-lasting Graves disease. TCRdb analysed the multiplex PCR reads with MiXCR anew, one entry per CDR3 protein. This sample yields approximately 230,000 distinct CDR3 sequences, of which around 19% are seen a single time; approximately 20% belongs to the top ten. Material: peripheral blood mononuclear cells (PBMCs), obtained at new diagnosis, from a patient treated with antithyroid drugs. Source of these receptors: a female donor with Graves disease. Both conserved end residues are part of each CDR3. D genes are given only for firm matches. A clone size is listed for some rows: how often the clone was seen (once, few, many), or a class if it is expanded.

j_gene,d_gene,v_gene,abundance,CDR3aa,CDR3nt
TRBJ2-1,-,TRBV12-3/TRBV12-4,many,CASSLSARGGYEQFF,TGTGCCAGCAGTTTATCGGCTAGGGGGGGGTATGAGCAGTTCTTC
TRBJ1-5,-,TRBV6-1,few,CASSEGSGGDQPQHF,TGTGCCAGCAGTGAAGGGTCGGGGGGCGATCAGCCCCAGCATTTT
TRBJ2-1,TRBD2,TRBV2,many,CASRMTSNSYNEQFF,TGTGCCAGCAGGATGACTAGCAACTCCTACAATGAGCAGTTCTTC
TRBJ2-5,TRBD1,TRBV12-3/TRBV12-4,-,CASTQGALETQYF,TGTGCCAGCACCCAGGGGGCGTTGGAGACCCAGTACTTC
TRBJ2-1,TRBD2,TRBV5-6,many,CASRTLAGGWNEQFF,TGTGCCAGCAGAACACTAGCGGGAGGGTGGAATGAGCAGTTCTTC
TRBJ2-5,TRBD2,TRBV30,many,CAWKTSGRETQYF,TGTGCCTGGAAGACTAGCGGGAGGGAGACCCAGTACTTC
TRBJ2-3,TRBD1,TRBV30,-,CAWSSPTGEPDTQYF,TGTGCCTGGAGTTCACCCACAGGGGAACCAGATACGCAGTATTTT
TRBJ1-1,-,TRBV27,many,CASSPRVPGGTEAFF,TGTGCCAGCAGTCCCCGGGTCCCGGGAGGCACTGAAGCTTTCTTT
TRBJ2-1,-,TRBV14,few,CASSHPARANYNEQFF,TGTGCCAGCAGCCATCCCGCCCGGGCGAACTACAATGAGCAGTTCTTC
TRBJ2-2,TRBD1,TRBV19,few,CASSIPLGTGGANTGELFF,TGTGCCAGTAGTATACCCCTCGGAACAGGGGGCGCGAACACCGGGGAGCTGTTTTTT
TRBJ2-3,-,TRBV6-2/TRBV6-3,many,CASSYKTRTDTQYF,TGTGCCAGCAGTTACAAGACGAGGACAGATACGCAGTATTTT
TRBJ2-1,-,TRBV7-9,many,CASSSPNGGNEQFF,TGTGCCAGCAGCTCACCGAACGGCGGCAATGAGCAGTTCTTC
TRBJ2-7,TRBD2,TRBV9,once,CASSVEGTSGINEQYF,TGTGCCAGCAGCGTAGAGGGGACTAGCGGGATCAACGAGCAGTACTTC
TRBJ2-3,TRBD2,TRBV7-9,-,CASSLAGEWDTQYF,TGTGCCAGCAGCCTAGCGGGTGAATGGGATACGCAGTATTTT
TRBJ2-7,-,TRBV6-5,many,CASSYDEDEGEQYF,TGTGCCAGCAGTTACGATGAGGACGAGGGCGAGCAGTACTTC
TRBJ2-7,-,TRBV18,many,CASSPQQSDEQYF,TGTGCCAGCTCACCACAACAGTCCGACGAGCAGTACTTC
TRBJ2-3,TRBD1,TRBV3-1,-,CASKTGVLSDTQYF,TGTGCCAGCAAGACAGGGGTTTTGTCGGATACGCAGTATTTT
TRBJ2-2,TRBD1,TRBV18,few,CASRVKGAITGELFF,TGTGCCAGCCGGGTTAAGGGGGCGATCACCGGGGAGCTGTTTTTT
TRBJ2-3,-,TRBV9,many,CASSVAGRGFTDTQYF,TGTGCCAGCAGCGTAGCGGGCAGGGGATTCACAGATACGCAGTATTTT
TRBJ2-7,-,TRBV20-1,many,CSAPRGGKGWLDEQYF,TGCAGTGCTCCTCGGGGCGGGAAGGGGTGGTTGGACGAGCAGTACTTC
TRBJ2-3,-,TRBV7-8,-,CASSLGRVAQYF,TGTGCCAGCAGCTTAGGCAGGGTCGCGCAGTATTTT
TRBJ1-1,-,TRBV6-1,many,CASTLDRMNTEAFF,TGTGCCAGCACCCTCGATAGGATGAACACTGAAGCTTTCTTT